These 14 T cell receptor beta chains share one sample of origin, sequenced in a study of OX40 agonist ivuxolimab in advanced cancers. Libraries were prepared by immunoSEQ multiplex PCR; TCRdb keeps only in-frame clonotypes and omits some of them. The table records over 30,000 clones, more than 80% of them present only once. The sample consisted of CD4+ or CD8+ T cells sorted from blood, taken in a trial of the OX40 agonist ivuxolimab. Receptors were obtained from an adult with an advanced solid tumor such as melanoma, head and neck, liver or kidney cancer.

In the case of this clone: This sample also contains other DNA sequences that code for the same CDR3. This chain connects TRBV28 to TRBJ2-7; no clear D. CDR3 length equals 12 residues. V was trimmed by 5 bases and J by 3 bases, leaving 8 bases between them. Germline CDR1 and CDR2: MDHEN and SYDVKM. CDR3 in DNA: TGTGCCAGCAGTCTTCTCGGCTACGAGCAGTACTTC. It codes for CASSLLGYEQYF.

This clone occurred a few times. The chain has TRBV5-5 and TRBJ1-1; no clear D gene. The CDR3 sequence is 15 residues long. Germline CDR1 reads SGHKS; CDR2 reads YYEKEE (reference sequence). Trimming removed 2 bases from V and 1 base from J, with 12 bases in between. The CDR3: CASSFFGQPNTEAFF. The DNA of the CDR3 is TGTGCCAGCAGCTTCTTCGGGCAGCCGAACACTGAAGCTTTCTTT.

This clone was counted between two and nine times. The chain has TRBV7-6 and TRBJ2-3, with 7 bases that match TRBD2. The length of the CDR3 is 15 residues. The J segment lost 4 bases and the V segment lost 1 base, leaving 5 bases of the junction unmatched. CDR1 SGHVS and CDR2 FNYEAQ come from the germline V gene. CDR3 amino acids: CASSLGWGGADTQYF. CDR3 sequence (DNA): TGTGCCAGCAGCTTAGGCTGGGGGGGGGCAGATACGCAGTATTTT.

The chain combines TRBV29-1 with TRBJ2-5, with 8 bases matching TRBD2. Germline V lookup: CDR1 SQVTM, CDR2 ANQGSEA. V gave up 6 bases and J gave up 2 bases; unmatched junction bases: 14. The CDR3 is 16 amino acids. The CDR3 DNA reads TGCAGCGTCCCCTCGGAGTGGGCGGGGGGACAAGAGACCCAGTACTTC. Its translation is CSVPSEWAGGQETQYF.

The chain combines TRBV13 with TRBJ2-3; tentatively, D is TRBD1 or TRBD2 (5 bases each). The CDR3 totals 12 residues. CDR1 is PRHDT and CDR2 is FYEKMQ in the germline V gene (reference sequence). The V and J ends lost 9 bases and 6 bases respectively, with 13 bases between them. The CDR3 loop is CASAEGLDTQYF. The CDR3 bases are TGTGCCAGTGCCGAGGGGCTGGATACGCAGTATTTT.

V is TRBV27 and J is TRBJ2-1, with 12 bases fitting TRBD2. V gave up 8 bases and J gave up 5 bases; unmatched junction bases: 1. This CDR3 region has 13 residues. The germline CDR1 and CDR2 sequences are MNHEY and SMNVEV (reference sequence). The CDR3 nucleotides read TGTGCCAGCCTAGCGGGAGGGGACAATGAGCAGTTCTTC. Translating gives CASLAGGDNEQFF.

This chain links TRBV4-1 with TRBJ2-3, with D perhaps TRBD2 (6 bases). Trimming took 0 bases from V and 2 from J, leaving 12 bases between them. This CDR3 region has 16 residues. From germline, CDR1 is MGHRA and CDR2 YSYEKL. CDR3 bases: TGCGCCAGCAGCCAAGACCGACTAGGCTACACAGATACGCAGTATTTT. It specifies CASSQDRLGYTDTQYF.

This sequence joins TRBV27 and TRBJ1-3; unclear D gene. V lost 6 bases, J lost 0 bases, and 9 bases lay in between. Germline V gives CDR1 MNHEY, CDR2 SMNVEV (reference sequence). CDR3 size: 14 residues. The CDR3 DNA is TGTGCCAGCAGCCAGACTCTCTCTGGAAACACCATATATTTT. Protein: CASSQTLSGNTIYF.

This sequence joins TRBV6-5 and TRBJ1-4; no reliable D call. Trimming shortened V by 2 bases and J by 6 bases, and 10 bases separated the two germline ends. CDR1 and CDR2 (germline): MNHEY, SVGAGI. CDR3 size: 14 residues. This chain's CDR3 is CASSYLPEDEKLFF. The CDR3 DNA sequence: TGTGCCAGCAGTTACCTGCCAGAAGATGAAAAACTGTTTTTT.

The table lists this clone with a few counts. The rearrangement links TRBV15 to TRBJ2-1, with 10 bases that match TRBD2. This CDR3 region has 17 residues. The V and J ends lost 0 bases and 7 bases, in that order; junction bases with no gene match: 9. The germline CDR1 and CDR2 sequences are LNHNV and YYDKDF (reference sequence). The CDR3 here is CATSRDGLAGVENEQFF. The DNA of the CDR3 is TGTGCCACCAGCAGAGATGGGCTAGCGGGAGTCGAGAATGAGCAGTTCTTC.

This clone was seen once. V is TRBV7-2 and J is TRBJ2-7; D gene unclear. V dropped 5 bases and J dropped 4 bases, with 9 bases sitting between them. The CDR3 loop spans 12 amino acids. Germline CDR1 and CDR2: SGHTA and FQGNSA. CDR3 nucleotide sequence: TGTGCCAGCAGCACGACCCTATACGAGCAGTACTTC. Translating it yields CASSTTLYEQYF.

By sample share, this clone is medium-sized. The gene calls are TRBV6-4 and TRBJ2-3; unclear D gene. CDR1 and CDR2 (germline): MRHNA, SNTAGT. V shed 4 bases and J shed 0 bases, with 11 bases lying between them. The CDR3 is 15 amino acids. CDR3 coding DNA: TGTGCCAGCAGTGCTCAGGACGGAAGCACAGATACGCAGTATTTT. It specifies CASSAQDGSTDTQYF.

This clone is categorized as medium-sized (0.01 to 0.1%). The rearrangement links TRBV28 to TRBJ2-2; maybe TRBD1 (6 bases). This CDR3 is built from 19 residues. The V gene's germline CDR1 is MDHEN and CDR2 SYDVKM. Trimming took 7 bases from V and 6 from J, leaving 30 bases between them. CDR3: CASTSNHMTGKIGAGELFF. CDR3 coding DNA: TGTGCCAGCACTTCGAACCATATGACAGGAAAGATAGGCGCCGGGGAGCTGTTTTTT.

The gene calls are TRBV30 and TRBJ2-3; 7 positions match TRBD2. Looked up from germline, CDR1 is GTSNPN and CDR2 is SVGIG (reference sequence). The CDR3 has 15 residues. The junction had 10 bases not matched to a gene; V was cut back by 5 bases and J by 2 bases. The CDR3 spells CAWGRDYSNTDTQYF. CDR3 DNA: TGTGCCTGGGGGAGGGACTATTCAAACACAGATACGCAGTATTTT.